These 23 T cell receptor beta chains came from one sample sequenced in a study of response to subunit inactivated influenza vaccine. TCRdb independently ran MiXCR on the RT-PCR reads; one entry per CDR3 protein. The sample shows almost 600,000 distinct CDR3 sequences, approximately 14% of them seen only once. The sequences come from PBMCs from blood, collected roughly 12 days after vaccination. These receptor sequences come from a man over 45 who received an inactivated influenza vaccine.

This clonotype came up a few times. The chain couples TRBV4-2 to TRBJ2-2; D uncertain. The CDR3 covers 14 residues. Germline V lookup: CDR1 LGHNA, CDR2 YNFKEQ. V was clipped by 1 base and J by 5 bases, with 8 bases between them. CDR3 sequence (DNA): TGTGCCAGCAGCCAAGGAAGGCGGACCGGGGAGCTGTTTTTT. It specifies CASSQGRRTGELFF.

The rearrangement joins TRBV7-9 to TRBJ1-1; D unclear. Germline CDR1 and CDR2: SEHNR and FQNEAQ (reference sequence). V gave up 4 bases and J gave up 2 bases, with 8 bases separating them. The CDR3 is 13 residues long. CDR3 coding DNA: TGTGCCAGCAGCTCGTACACCAACACTGAAGCTTTCTTT. Translating gives CASSSYTNTEAFF. The full variable domain, completed using reference TRBV7-9 and TRBJ1-1, is DTGVSQNPRHKITKRGQNVTFRCDPISEHNRLYWYRQTLGQGPEFLTYFQNEAQLEKSRLLSDRFSAERPKGSFSTLEIQRTEQGDSAMYLCASSSYTNTEAFFGQGTRLTVV.

The sample holds a few counts of this clonotype. The V call is TRBV2, the J call TRBJ1-2, with D unresolved. CDR1 is SNHLY and CDR2 is FYNNEI in the germline V gene. V lost 1 base and J 4 bases, leaving 10 bases between the germline ends. The CDR3 sequence is 14 residues long. The CDR3, as DNA: TGTGCCAGCAGTGAAGGACGCCACGGCTATGGCTACACCTTC. Encoded protein: CASSEGRHGYGYTF.

This clonotype was seen repeatedly, ten times or more. This chain links TRBV28 with TRBJ2-1; D is unresolved. Trimming shortened V by 3 bases and J by 5 bases, and 11 bases separated the two germline ends. Germline CDR1 is MDHEN and CDR2 is SYDVKM. The length of the CDR3 is 14 residues. Here the CDR3 reads CASSLGRSHNEQFF. Written as DNA, the CDR3 is TGTGCCAGCAGTTTGGGTCGGTCCCACAATGAGCAGTTCTTC.

This clonotype came up a few times. This chain uses TRBV6-5 with TRBJ2-1; D could derive from TRBD1 or TRBD2 (6 bases each). The CDR3 covers 17 residues. Trimming shortened V by 2 bases and J by 5 bases, and 19 bases separated the two germline ends. The germline V gene encodes CDR1 MNHEY and CDR2 SVGAGI. The CDR3 region is CASSYRSPGGRNNEQFF. CDR3 coding DNA: TGTGCCAGCAGTTACCGGTCCCCCGGGGGCAGAAACAATGAGCAGTTCTTC.

The chain is built from TRBV20-1 and TRBJ2-1; 13 bases fit TRBD2. This CDR3 is built from 18 residues. CDR1 and CDR2 from the germline V gene are DFQATT and SNEGSKA (reference sequence). V dropped 3 bases and J dropped 0; count of bases not matched to a gene: 8. The CDR3 DNA sequence: TGCAGTGCTAGTTATAAGGGACTAGCGGGAAACTCCTACAATGAGCAGTTCTTC. Its translation: CSASYKGLAGNSYNEQFF.

The rearrangement links TRBV20-1 to TRBJ2-6; the D gene is possibly TRBD1 (6 bases). Germline values: CDR1 DFQATT, CDR2 SNEGSKA (reference sequence). V was clipped by 3 bases and J by 0 bases, with 12 bases between them. The CDR3 has 16 amino acids. CDR3 amino acids: CSASFGGSSGANVLTF. The CDR3 DNA follows: TGCAGTGCTAGTTTTGGGGGCAGCTCTGGGGCCAACGTCCTGACTTTC.

The sample holds many counts of this clonotype. The chain links TRBV5-1 to TRBJ2-5; 10 positions match TRBD2. V lost 4 bases to trimming and J lost 4 bases; unmatched junction nucleotides: 19. Germline CDR1 SGHRS, CDR2 YFSETQ. This CDR3 contains 19 residues. The CDR3 reads CASSILLAGARDLGETQYF. The DNA for the CDR3 is TGCGCCAGCAGCATTCTTCTAGCGGGAGCCCGCGATCTTGGAGAGACCCAGTACTTC.

This clonotype was counted ten times or more. This chain links TRBV5-1 with TRBJ2-7; D might be TRBD2 (5 bases). V lost 7 bases and J 0 bases, leaving 14 bases between the germline ends. CDR3 length: 14 residues. Germline values: CDR1 SGHRS, CDR2 YFSETQ. The CDR3 region has the DNA TGCGCCAGCGTCGAGGGTCCTGCCTCCTACGAGCAGTACTTC. It specifies CASVEGPASYEQYF.

The sample holds a few counts of this clonotype. The gene calls are TRBV12-3 or TRBV12-4 and TRBJ2-1, with 8 bases aligning to TRBD2. V gave up 2 bases and J gave up 0 bases; unmatched junction bases: 9. The CDR3 consists of 18 residues. The CDR3 DNA is TGTGCCAGCAGTTTAAGCCTAGCGGGCCTTAGCTCCTACAATGAGCAGTTCTTC. Amino acid sequence: CASSLSLAGLSSYNEQFF.

The chain has TRBV2 and TRBJ1-5, with 9 positions matching TRBD1. Germline V CDR1 and CDR2: SNHLY, FYNNEI. The CDR3 totals 17 residues. V lost 4 bases to trimming and J lost 9 bases; unmatched junction nucleotides: 16. This CDR3 reads CASSGPGQGLGWTPQHF. In DNA, the CDR3 is TGTGCCAGCAGTGGACCGGGACAGGGTTTGGGGTGGACGCCCCAGCATTTT.

The V call is TRBV6-5, the J call TRBJ1-3, with unresolved D. The CDR3 contains 16 residues. CDR1 and CDR2 (germline): MNHEY, SVGAGI. Trimming removed 0 bases at V and 4 bases at J, with 13 bases between. The CDR3 is CASSYSRPAEGNTIYF. The CDR3 region has the DNA TGTGCCAGCAGTTACTCCCGGCCGGCTGAAGGAAACACCATATATTTT.

There are a few counts of this clonotype. This chain connects TRBV12-3 or TRBV12-4 to TRBJ2-3; possibly TRBD1 for D (6 bases). The CDR3 sequence is 13 residues long. Trimming took off 10 bases at V and 0 bases at J, with 11 bases between the two ends. This CDR3 is CATGGSSTDTQYF. The CDR3 DNA sequence: TGTGCCACTGGGGGCTCTAGCACAGATACGCAGTATTTT.

This clonotype was recorded many times. The chain links TRBV9 to TRBJ2-3; D not certain. Trimming removed 1 base from V and 3 bases from J, with 6 bases in between. CDR3 size: 13 residues. Per germline, CDR1 SGDLS and CDR2 YYNGEE. The CDR3 sequence: CASSVTGTDTQYF. DNA of the CDR3: TGTGCCAGCAGCGTAACCGGTACAGATACGCAGTATTTT. Drawing the rest from reference TRBV9 and TRBJ2-3, the complete variable domain is DSGVTQTPKHLITATGQRVTLRCSPRSGDLSVYWYQQSLDQGLQFLIQYYNGEERAKGNILERFSAQQFPDLHSELNLSSLELGDSALYFCASSVTGTDTQYFGPGTRLTVL.

This clonotype was seen only a few times. The J gene is TRBJ1-1, the V gene TRBV29-1; no firm D call. The CDR3 has 14 amino acids. Germline V lookup: CDR1 SQVTM, CDR2 ANQGSEA. The V and J ends lost 4 bases and 1 base respectively, with 13 bases between them. CDR3 nucleotide sequence: TGCAGCGTTGCGATCCCCCGGGGGAACACTGAAGCTTTCTTT. Translating it yields CSVAIPRGNTEAFF.

V and J are TRBV4-2 and TRBJ2-1, with 9 bases matching TRBD2. With 3 bases clipped from V and 7 bases from J, the junction kept 10 bases outside the gene matches. This CDR3 is 16 amino acids long. Germline-derived CDR1 and CDR2 are LGHNA and YNFKEQ. The DNA for the CDR3 is TGTGCCAGCAGCCAGGCAGCGGGGGGCCCAGGTAATGAGCAGTTCTTC. As protein: CASSQAAGGPGNEQFF.

The chain employs TRBV4-3 and TRBJ1-3; maybe TRBD1 (5 bases). V lost 1 base and J 3 bases, leaving 16 bases between the germline ends. The CDR3 loop spans 17 amino acids. Germline V lookup: CDR1 LGHNA, CDR2 YSLEER. Here the CDR3 reads CASSQGLVGTRGNTIYF. CDR3 nucleotides: TGCGCCAGCAGCCAAGGTTTGGTAGGGACCCGTGGAAACACCATATATTTT.

V gene TRBV18 combines with J gene TRBJ2-2; TRBD2 aligns across 8 bases. The germline gives CDR1 KGHSH, CDR2 LQKENI. There are 16 residues in the CDR3. V shed 1 base, J shed 1 base, and the junction held 2 bases outside the gene matches. The CDR3 DNA reads as TGTGCCAGCTCACCACGAAGCGGGGGGAACACCGGGGAGCTGTTTTTT. Protein product: CASSPRSGGNTGELFF. Using reference TRBV18 and TRBJ2-2 for the parts outside the CDR3, the full variable domain is NAGVMQNPRHLVRRRGQEARLRCSPMKGHSHVYWYRQLPEEGLKFMVYLQKENIIDESGMPKERFSAEFPKEGPSILRIQQVVRGDSAAYFCASSPRSGGNTGELFFGEGSRLTVL.

The V gene is TRBV5-6, the J gene TRBJ2-7; 7 nucleotides line up with TRBD1. The CDR3 has 14 residues. Germline V gene data show CDR1 as SGHDT and CDR2 as YYEEEE. Trimming took 5 bases from V and 7 from J; bases not matched to a gene: 12. In DNA, the CDR3 is TGTGCCAGCAGTTACTCCGGGACAGTGGGGGAGCAGTACTTC. Encoded protein: CASSYSGTVGEQYF.

Ten or more counts support this clonotype. The chain couples TRBV24-1 to TRBJ2-1; D is perhaps TRBD2 (7 bases). The CDR3 is made up of 16 amino acids. Germline V CDR1 and CDR2: KGHDR, SFDVKD. V lost 3 bases to trimming and J lost 4 bases, with 15 bases between them. In nucleotides, the CDR3 is TGTGCCACCAGTGATCCCGGGAGGAGGGGGTACAATGAGCAGTTCTTC. Protein: CATSDPGRRGYNEQFF.

This clonotype occurred many times. The chain combines TRBV5-1 with TRBJ1-1; D uncertain. Trimming removed 4 bases from V and 2 bases from J, with 15 bases in between. This CDR3 is 15 amino acids long. Germline loops: CDR1 SGHRS, CDR2 YFSETQ. The CDR3 here is CASSPQDGVNTEAFF. In DNA, the CDR3 is TGCGCCAGCAGCCCCCAAGACGGAGTAAACACTGAAGCTTTCTTT. Complete variable domain (other parts from reference TRBV5-1 and TRBJ1-1): KAGVTQTPRYLIKTRGQQVTLSCSPISGHRSVSWYQQTPGQGLQFLFEYFSETQRNKGNFPGRFSGRQFSNSRSEMNVSTLELGDSALYLCASSPQDGVNTEAFFGQGTRLTVV.

This chain connects TRBV14 to TRBJ2-3; D is perhaps TRBD2 (5 bases). From germline, CDR1 is SGHDN and CDR2 FVKESK. This CDR3 region has 13 residues. Trimming stripped 1 base from V and 4 bases from J, with 6 bases between. CDR3 protein: CASSQVRADTQYF. The CDR3 DNA reads as TGTGCCAGCAGCCAAGTGAGGGCAGATACGCAGTATTTT.

This clonotype has more than one count but fewer than ten. V is TRBV5-5 and J is TRBJ2-1, with D tentatively TRBD2 (5 bases). Germline values: CDR1 SGHKS, CDR2 YYEKEE (reference sequence). The V and J ends lost 5 bases and 7 bases respectively, with 16 bases between them. The CDR3 totals 14 residues. The CDR3 nucleotides are TGTGCCAGCAGTTGGGAGCAGTCAAGGAATGAGCAGTTCTTC. It translates to CASSWEQSRNEQFF.